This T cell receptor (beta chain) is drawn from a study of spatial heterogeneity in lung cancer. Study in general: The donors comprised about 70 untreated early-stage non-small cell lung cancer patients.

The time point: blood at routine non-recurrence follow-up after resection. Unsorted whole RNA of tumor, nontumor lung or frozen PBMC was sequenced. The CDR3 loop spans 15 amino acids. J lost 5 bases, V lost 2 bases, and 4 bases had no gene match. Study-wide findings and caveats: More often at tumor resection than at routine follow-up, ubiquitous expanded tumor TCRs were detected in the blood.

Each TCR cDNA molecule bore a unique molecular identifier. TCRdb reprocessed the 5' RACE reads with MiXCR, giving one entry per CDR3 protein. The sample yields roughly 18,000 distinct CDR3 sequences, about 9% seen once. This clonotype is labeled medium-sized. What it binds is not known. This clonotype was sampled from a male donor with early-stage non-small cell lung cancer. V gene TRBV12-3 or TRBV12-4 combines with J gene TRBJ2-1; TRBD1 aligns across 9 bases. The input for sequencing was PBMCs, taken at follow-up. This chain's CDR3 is CASSLRQGGDNEQFF. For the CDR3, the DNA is TGTGCCAGCAGTTTACGACAGGGGGGTGACAATGAGCAGTTCTTC.